This T cell receptor beta chain was sequenced during a study of T cell responses to AZD1222 COVID-19 vaccine (dated by TCRdb to 2020 to 2023). Broadly, across the study: AZD1222 recipients whose second dose came at about 4 weeks and those whose second dose came at about 12 weeks were combined into one group, since spike-specific TCR depth and breadth did not differ between the two schedules. TCR sequencing covered roughly 230 trial participants: 200 to 220 given two doses of AZD1222 and approximately 26 given two doses of MenACWY control vaccine. Trial participants were enrolled into age subgroups of 18-55, 56-69 and 70-plus years, which contained about 150, 27 and 61 TCR-sequenced participants, respectively. Study-wide conclusions, independent of this receptor: Conclusions about previously exposed vaccinees are limited, since just five to seven AZD1222 recipients were seropositive for SARS-CoV-2 at baseline. Spike-specific TCR breadth and depth rose significantly after two AZD1222 doses compared with day 0 and with MenACWY recipients. Most participants were white British and females outnumbered males, and the authors suggested that clonal diversity may have been underestimated. The vaccine-associated CD4 TCRs covered the entire spike protein, and the dominant responses fell in regions 160-218 and 743-854. The 56-69-year group was small, and its depth increase did not reach significance, likely because of low power. Reportedly, close to half of the unique spike-specific TCRs recognized epitopes lying outside the regions that are mutated in the B.1.351 and B.1.1.7 variants. Because no day 14 peak-response samples were available, repertoires were characterized only after the peak T cell response.

On this clone: What antigen it recognizes has not been identified. Base-call qualities are not available, and no considerably larger clone is one nucleotide away.

The CDR3 regions of human TCRbeta chains were analyzed by immunosequencing. Processing in the source paper ran as follows. TCRs in the repertoires were compared against a reference library of SARS-CoV-2-specific TCRs that had been generated with the MIRA antigen-specificity platform. Breadth was defined as the fraction of unique TCRs that were SARS-CoV-2-associated, and depth was defined as the fraction of total T cells that were SARS-CoV-2-associated. Using the MIRA data, every spike-specific TCR was mapped to the spike region that the TCR reacted to and assigned to either a CD4 or a CD8 class. Log10-transformed breadth and depth values were compared by one-way ANOVA with Sidak's multiple comparisons tests. Sourced from immuneACCESS, this table was stored by TCRdb with only in-frame sequences that have V and J called. A share of the clones is absent; for the studies checked, an unresolved V gene accounts for under half, and the remainder has no known explanation. That table is the source of V, J and clone size, and D and trimming were worked out from the DNA. Here the sample has 120,000 to 150,000 clones; roughly 88% occur a single time. The ten largest clones take up roughly 16% of the sample.

The V end loses 0 bases and the J end loses 7 bases, and a stretch of 7 bases separates them. Via the germline V gene, CDR1 is SGHTA and CDR2 FQGNSA. Including the terminal cysteine and phenylalanine, the CDR3 comprises 14 residues. Solely the CDR3 DNA is kept, with 42 bases framed from the first base. The time point tag for this specimen amounts to: baseline before first vaccination. Samples from vaccinated people were obtained from the UK trials COV001 and COV002, which included a single-blind randomized controlled phase 2/3 trial of AZD1222 (ChAdOx1 nCoV-19) in healthy adults. For TCRbeta chain sequencing, PBMC samples were collected from trial participants at day 0 and at day 28 after the second dose.

The chain was built from TRBV7-2 and TRBJ1-6, and TRBD1 may be the D gene, going by 5 matching bases. The source of this sequence is an adult in good health. Sequenced material: peripheral blood, taken on day 0 of AZD1222 vaccination. The DNA sequence reads TGTGCCAGCAGCTTAGCGCGACAGAATTCACCCCTCCACTTT. Protein translation: CASSLARQNSPLHF.